This T cell receptor beta chain was found in a study of graft-versus-host responses after intestinal transplantation. The germline gives CDR1 MNHEY, CDR2 SVGAGI. The junction had 8 bases not matched to a gene; V was cut back by 4 bases and J by 4 bases. The CDR3 extends over 15 amino acids. Data came from immunoSEQ multiplex PCR; TCRdb stores just in-frame clones and leaves some out. Counted here are some 120,000 clones, just over 90% occurring once; the ten biggest clones make up 0.2% to 0.25%. Regarding this clone: The antigen is undetermined.

The sequence was collected from a human donor who was the organ donor for an intestinal transplant. Specimen: unstimulated CD4+ T cells sorted from spleen or lymph node cells, collected before transplant. The gene calls are TRBV6-5 and TRBJ2-7, with 9 bases matching TRBD1. The CDR3 is CASSSDRDRAYEQYF. CDR3 nucleotide sequence: TGTGCCAGCAGTTCCGACCGGGACAGGGCGTACGAGCAGTACTTC.